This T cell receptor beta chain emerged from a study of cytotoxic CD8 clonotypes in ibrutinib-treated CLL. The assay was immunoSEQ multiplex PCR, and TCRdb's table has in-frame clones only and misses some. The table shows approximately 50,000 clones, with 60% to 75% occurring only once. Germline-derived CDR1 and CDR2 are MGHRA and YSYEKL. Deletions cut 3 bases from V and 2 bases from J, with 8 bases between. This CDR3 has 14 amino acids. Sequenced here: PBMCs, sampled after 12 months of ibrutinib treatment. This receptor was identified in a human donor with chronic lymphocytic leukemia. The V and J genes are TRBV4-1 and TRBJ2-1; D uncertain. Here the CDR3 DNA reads TGCGCCAGCAGCCACCAGTCAACCTACAATGAGCAGTTCTTC. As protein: CASSHQSTYNEQFF.